This T cell receptor (beta chain) originates from a study of CD8 T cells in ankylosing spondylitis. A note on this clonotype: Its antigen remains unidentified.

V lost 5 bases and J lost 5; bases outside the gene matches: 4. CDR3 length equals 13 residues. Each CDR3 protein gets one entry after TCRdb re-called the 5' RACE reads with MiXCR. The sample records about 250,000 distinct CDR3 sequences, 15% to 20% being singletons. Overall study findings and caveats: Past research had described some motif variants in reactive arthritis synovial fluid and blood.

This sequence originates from a male donor with ankylosing spondylitis or in good health (not recorded which). Sequencing used blood, either unsorted or a sorted T cell fraction (not recorded which). The rearrangement uses TRBV12-3 or TRBV12-4 and TRBJ2-5; 8 nucleotides align to TRBD2. The CDR3 reads CASSGGLVETQYF. Written as DNA, the CDR3 is TGTGCCAGCAGTGGGGGACTAGTGGAGACCCAGTACTTC.